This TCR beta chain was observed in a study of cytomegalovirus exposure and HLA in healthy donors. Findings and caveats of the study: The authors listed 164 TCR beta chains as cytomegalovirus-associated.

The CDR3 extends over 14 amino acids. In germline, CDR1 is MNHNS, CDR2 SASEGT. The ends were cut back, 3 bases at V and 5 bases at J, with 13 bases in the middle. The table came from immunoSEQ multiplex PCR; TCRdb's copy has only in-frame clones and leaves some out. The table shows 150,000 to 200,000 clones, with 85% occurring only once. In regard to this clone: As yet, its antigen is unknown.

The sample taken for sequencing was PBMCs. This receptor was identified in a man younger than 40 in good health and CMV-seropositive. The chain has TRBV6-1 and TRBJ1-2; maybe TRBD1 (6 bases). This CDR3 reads CASSDRGARYGYTF. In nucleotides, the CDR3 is TGTGCCAGCAGTGACCGGGGGGCGCGGTATGGCTACACCTTC.